This T cell receptor (beta chain) is from a study of tumor-infiltrating lymphocytes in oesophageal squamous cell carcinoma. TCRdb reprocessed the PCR reads with MiXCR, giving one entry per CDR3 protein. Of 8,500 to 9,000 distinct CDR3 sequences in the sample, roughly 65% were seen once. CDR3 length: 11 residues. The sequenced material came from esophageal tumor tissue. The chain has TRBV12-3 or TRBV12-4 and TRBJ2-1; no clear D. The J call may be in error: the DNA end matches TRBJ2-5 better. The receptor was derived from a female donor with esophageal squamous cell carcinoma. The CDR3 sequence is CASRLGETQYF. The CDR3 DNA reads as TGTGCCAGCCGCTTGGGGGAGACCCAGTACTTC.